This TCR beta chain was sequenced during a study of T-cell reconstitution after alpha-beta-depleted transplantation in children. This sample's TCRbeta library carried unique molecular identifier barcodes. TCRdb reanalysed the PCR reads using MiXCR and keeps one entry per CDR3 protein. The sample records approximately 800,000 distinct CDR3 sequences, less than 20% being singletons. This clonotype showed up many times. The antigen is undetermined. Trimming removed 2 bases from V and 5 bases from J; junction bases left unmatched: 11. The germline gives CDR1 SGHKS, CDR2 YYEKEE (reference sequence). The CDR3 is made up of 17 amino acids. Study-wide results and caveats: Some patients' high day-60 TCRbeta diversity was traced to surviving recipient T cells and thymic progenitors. Several hundred graft clones that had expanded were reportedly the source of alpha-beta T cells about two months after transplant. Newly generated T cells supplied most T-cell counts and diversity one year post-transplant.

The receptor was derived from a male patient between 5 and 17 years old who had a stem cell transplant for acute lymphoblastic leukemia, so the T cells may come from the graft donor. The sample here was PBMCs, mostly from graft donor cells, taken 360 days after TCRalphabeta/CD19-depleted stem cell transplant. The rearrangement links TRBV5-5 to TRBJ2-3; the match to TRBD2 covers 10 bases. The CDR3 DNA sequence: TGTGCCAGCAGCTTAAGCCCCAGCGGGAGGGCCGGAGATACGCAGTATTTT. Encoded protein: CASSLSPSGRAGDTQYF.